A selection of T cell receptor beta chains follows, all from one sample in a study of blood T cell repertoires in COVID-19. The data were produced by immunoSEQ multiplex PCR, yet TCRdb's version contains in-frame clones alone and is incomplete. This sample has about 100,000 clones; approximately 90% occur once, and the top ten carry around 2.1%. Specimen: peripheral blood. These receptors all stem from a man aged 45-65 years with active COVID-19. The CDR3 runs from the conserved cysteine through the conserved F or W. The order of the fields is D gene, clone size, V gene, J gene, CDR3 DNA, CDR3 protein. D genes are given only for firm matches. Size values are once, few and many counts, or a class for expanded clones, and some rows have none.

TRBD1,NA,TRBV18,TRBJ2-1,TGTGCCAGCTCATCCGGACAGGGCGGTGAGCAGTTCTTC,CASSSGQGGEQFF
TRBD1,NA,TRBV7-9,TRBJ1-5,TGTGCCAGCAGCCTCCAGGGGGATAGCAATCAGCCCCAGCATTTT,CASSLQGDSNQPQHF
TRBD1,NA,TRBV3-1/TRBV3-2,TRBJ1-4,TGTGCCAGCAGCCCCCCAGGTTCACAGGGGCGCAAACTGTTTTTT,CASSPPGSQGRKLFF
TRBD1,NA,TRBV6-5,TRBJ1-4,TGTGCCAGCAATACAGGGGGAACTAATGAAAAACTGTTTTTT,CASNTGGTNEKLFF
TRBD2,NA,TRBV2,TRBJ2-5,TGTGCCACCGATAATGTCGGGACTAGCGGAGCTACCTCCCAAGAGACCCAGTACTTC,CATDNVGTSGATSQETQYF
NA,NA,TRBV6-5,TRBJ2-3,TGTGCCAGCAGCAACGGGGGGCCAGATACGCAGTATTTT,CASSNGGPDTQYF
TRBD1,NA,TRBV6-5,TRBJ1-6,TGTGCCAGCACCTGGGACAGGGCCGCTAATTCACCCCTCCACTTT,CASTWDRAANSPLHF
NA,NA,TRBV6-1,TRBJ2-1,TGTGCCAGCAGTGAAGACGGCTACAATGAGCAGTTCTTC,CASSEDGYNEQFF
TRBD1,NA,TRBV5-1,TRBJ1-6,TGCGCCAGCAGCTCTGGGACAGCGATACGCTCACCCCTCCACTTT,CASSSGTAIRSPLHF
TRBD1,NA,TRBV18,TRBJ1-2,TGTGCCAGCTCACCACCAGGCGACAGGGGGCTTTATGGCTACACCTTC,CASSPPGDRGLYGYTF
NA,NA,TRBV30,TRBJ1-5,TGTGCCTGGAGTCCAAAATCGGGGGCCCAGCATTTT,CAWSPKSGAQHF
TRBD1,NA,TRBV6-6,TRBJ2-4,TGTGCCAGCAGCCTACAGGGGGCGGCCAAAAACATTCAGTACTTC,CASSLQGAAKNIQYF
TRBD1,NA,TRBV11-2,TRBJ2-1,TGTGCCAGCAGCGCGCTCCCGGGACAGGGTTACAATGAGCAGTTCTTC,CASSALPGQGYNEQFF
NA,NA,TRBV29-1,TRBJ2-3,TGCAGCGTTGATTGGCCTAGCACAGATACGCAGTATTTT,CSVDWPSTDTQYF
TRBD1,NA,TRBV7-9,TRBJ2-7,TGTGCCAGCAACCAACCGGGACAGGAACTCGAGCAGTACTTC,CASNQPGQELEQYF
NA,NA,TRBV24-1,TRBJ2-1,TGTGCCACCAGAGAGTATCTCCCTCTCAATGAGCAGTTCTTC,CATREYLPLNEQFF
TRBD1,NA,TRBV5-8,TRBJ1-1,TGTGCCACCCGGACAGGGATCGATATCACTGAAGCTTTCTTT,CATRTGIDITEAFF
NA,NA,TRBV6-5,TRBJ1-5,TGTGCCAGCAGCCTCTCCCAGGGTCCGTATCAGCCCCAGCATTTT,CASSLSQGPYQPQHF
NA,NA,TRBV27,TRBJ1-3,TGTGCCAGCAGTCGGGACTCTGGAAACACCATATATTTT,CASSRDSGNTIYF
NA,NA,TRBV5-6,TRBJ2-5,TGTGCCAGCAGCTTGGATGCCCTAGGGACCCAGTACTTC,CASSLDALGTQYF
NA,NA,TRBV7-2,TRBJ1-2,TGTGCCAGCAGCTTATGGTCTCGGCCGGAGGATGGCTACACCTTC,CASSLWSRPEDGYTF
TRBD1,NA,TRBV25-1,TRBJ1-4,TGTGCCAGCAGTGGCACAGGGGAGAAACTGTTTTTT,CASSGTGEKLFF
NA,once,TRBV5-1,TRBJ2-7,TGCGCCAGCAGCTTACAGGGAACCTACGAGCAGTACTTC,CASSLQGTYEQYF
NA,NA,TRBV5-1,TRBJ2-2,TGCGCCAGCAGCTTGAGAGGCAGGGGTGGGACCGGGGAGCTGTTTTTT,CASSLRGRGGTGELFF
TRBD2,NA,TRBV18,TRBJ2-3,TGTGCCAGCTCACTCGTAGCGGGGGGTAACACAGATACGCAGTATTTT,CASSLVAGGNTDTQYF
NA,NA,TRBV3-1/TRBV3-2,TRBJ1-2,TGTGCCAGCAGCCAAGTCCCGCGGGCTAACTATGGCTACACCTTC,CASSQVPRANYGYTF
NA,NA,TRBV3-1/TRBV3-2,TRBJ1-2,TGTGCCAGCAGCCAAGTAGGGACAAGTTTCTATGGCTACACCTTC,CASSQVGTSFYGYTF
TRBD1,NA,TRBV5-1,TRBJ2-7,TGCGCCAGCAGCTCAAACAGGGGGCGAGGGGACTACGAGCAGTACTTC,CASSSNRGRGDYEQYF
NA,NA,TRBV9,TRBJ2-5,TGTGCCAGCAGCGTTGGTCCACAGGCTAACCAAGAGACCCAGTACTTC,CASSVGPQANQETQYF
NA,NA,TRBV20-1,TRBJ1-6,TGCAGTGCTAGTTCCTCAGGAACTCGGAATTCACCCCTCCACTTT,CSASSSGTRNSPLHF
TRBD2,NA,TRBV9,TRBJ2-5,TGTGCCAGCAGCGTAGCAGCGGGAGAACAAGAGACCCAGTACTTC,CASSVAAGEQETQYF
NA,NA,TRBV19,TRBJ2-1,TGTGCCAGTAGTATGAGGGAGAGGGTCAATGAGCAGTTCTTC,CASSMRERVNEQFF
NA,NA,TRBV7-6,TRBJ2-3,TGTGCCAGCAGCTTAGAGCGTATCCACGGGGAGGACACAGATACGCAGTATTTT,CASSLERIHGEDTDTQYF
NA,once,TRBV11-2,TRBJ2-3,TGTGCCAGCAGCTTGTTCCAACTTACAGATACGCAGTATTTT,CASSLFQLTDTQYF
NA,few,TRBV15,TRBJ1-1,TGTGCCACCAGCAGAGGGACAGACACTGAAGCTTTCTTT,CATSRGTDTEAFF